Listed below are T cell receptor beta chains from one sample, sequenced in a study of T cells in Graves' hyperthyroidism and ophthalmopathy. TCRdb passed the multiplex PCR reads through MiXCR, listing each CDR3 protein once. This table has 600,000 or so distinct CDR3 sequences, more than 45% appearing once. Sequenced: peripheral blood or thyroid tissue (not recorded which). The receptors here all came from a woman younger than 30 with Graves' hyperthyroidism. CDR3s include the opening cysteine and the closing phenylalanine or tryptophan. The order of the fields is clone size, V gene, J gene, D gene, CDR3 protein, CDR3 DNA. The D gene is left open where the match is weak. Rows give clone size only sometimes, using once, few, many, or a class for an expanded clone.

size: few
V: TRBV5-1
J: TRBJ1-2
D: -
CDR3: CASSLSEPNYGYTF
DNA: TGCGCCAGCAGCTTGTCAGAGCCGAACTATGGCTACACCTTC

size: many
V: TRBV7-9
J: TRBJ2-2
D: -
CDR3: CASSPSGGQVGTGELFF
DNA: TGTGCCAGCAGCCCCTCAGGAGGGCAGGTCGGGACCGGGGAGCTGTTTTTT

size: -
V: TRBV19
J: TRBJ1-5
D: TRBD1
CDR3: CASRDRVEDEHF
DNA: TGTGCCAGTAGGGACAGGGTCGAGGACGAGCATTTT

size: -
V: TRBV11-2
J: TRBJ1-4
D: -
CDR3: CASSLGPGRSSEKLFF
DNA: TGTGCCAGCAGCTTAGGGCCGGGACGGTCTAGTGAAAAACTGTTTTTT

size: -
V: TRBV15
J: TRBJ2-5
D: -
CDR3: CATKEGSRQETQYF
DNA: TGTGCCACCAAAGAGGGGAGCCGCCAAGAGACCCAGTACTTC

size: -
V: TRBV7-2
J: TRBJ2-2
D: -
CDR3: CASSLIATGELFF
DNA: TGTGCCAGCAGCTTAATTGCAACCGGGGAGCTGTTTTTT

size: many
V: TRBV6-1
J: TRBJ2-6
D: -
CDR3: CASSDRFGANVLTF
DNA: TGTGCCAGCAGTGACAGGTTTGGGGCCAACGTCCTGACTTTC

size: -
V: TRBV7-2
J: TRBJ1-5
D: -
CDR3: CASSLIIGVNQPQHF
DNA: TGTGCCAGCAGCTTAATAATAGGGGTTAATCAGCCCCAGCATTTT

size: once
V: TRBV24-1
J: TRBJ1-4
D: TRBD1
CDR3: CATSAGTGMDEKLFF
DNA: TGTGCCACCAGTGCGGGGACAGGGATGGATGAAAAACTGTTTTTT

size: once
V: TRBV7-6
J: TRBJ2-5
D: -
CDR3: CASSQGGIQYF
DNA: TGTGCCAGCAGCCAAGGGGGAATACAGTACTTC

size: -
V: TRBV9
J: TRBJ2-2
D: TRBD2
CDR3: CASSVGAGSGELFF
DNA: TGTGCCAGCAGCGTAGGAGCGGGGTCCGGGGAGCTGTTTTTT

size: -
V: TRBV7-9
J: TRBJ2-5
D: -
CDR3: CASSLVTRQETQYF
DNA: TGTGCCAGCAGCTTGGTTACCCGCCAAGAGACCCAGTACTTC

size: -
V: TRBV6-2/TRBV6-3
J: TRBJ1-2
D: TRBD1
CDR3: CASSSVRTGEDGYTF
DNA: TGTGCCAGCAGTTCCGTTCGGACAGGGGAAGATGGCTACACCTTC

size: -
V: TRBV10-3
J: TRBJ2-7
D: -
CDR3: CASSPEPAYEQYF
DNA: TGTGCCAGCAGCCCAGAGCCCGCATACGAGCAGTACTTC

size: -
V: TRBV7-8
J: TRBJ2-5
D: -
CDR3: CASSPTRGGETQYF
DNA: TGTGCCAGCAGCCCGACGAGGGGCGGGGAGACCCAGTACTTC

size: few
V: TRBV7-9
J: TRBJ1-1
D: -
CDR3: CASSLNAGENTEAFF
DNA: TGTGCCAGCAGCTTGAACGCAGGCGAGAACACTGAAGCTTTCTTT

size: -
V: TRBV7-9
J: TRBJ2-7
D: TRBD1
CDR3: CASSLVSGQGVHEQYF
DNA: TGTGCCAGCAGTTTAGTATCAGGACAGGGGGTCCACGAGCAGTACTTC

size: many
V: TRBV29-1
J: TRBJ2-6
D: -
CDR3: CSVARGEDSRSGANVLTF
DNA: TGCAGCGTTGCTCGAGGGGAAGACTCCCGCTCTGGGGCCAACGTCCTGACTTTC

size: many
V: TRBV7-3
J: TRBJ2-5
D: TRBD2
CDR3: CASSPSGTQETQYF
DNA: TGTGCCAGCAGCCCTAGCGGAACACAAGAGACCCAGTACTTC

size: -
V: TRBV24-1
J: TRBJ1-5
D: TRBD1
CDR3: CATSDAGTGSNQPQHF
DNA: TGTGCCACCAGTGACGCCGGGACAGGGAGCAATCAGCCCCAGCATTTT

size: many
V: TRBV19
J: TRBJ1-1
D: -
CDR3: CASSKGRDTEAFF
DNA: TGTGCCAGTAGTAAGGGGAGGGACACTGAAGCTTTCTTT

size: -
V: TRBV7-9
J: TRBJ2-7
D: -
CDR3: CASSLVGSGGEQYF
DNA: TGTGCCAGCAGCTTAGTAGGGAGCGGTGGCGAGCAGTACTTC

size: few
V: TRBV5-4
J: TRBJ1-3
D: -
CDR3: CASSPNPVGNTIYF
DNA: TGTGCCAGCAGCCCCAACCCCGTAGGAAACACCATATATTTT

size: -
V: TRBV5-1
J: TRBJ1-1
D: -
CDR3: CAGSPFPITEAFF
DNA: TGCGCCGGCAGCCCCTTCCCCATCACTGAAGCTTTCTTT

size: -
V: TRBV4-3
J: TRBJ1-1
D: TRBD1
CDR3: CASSHDVGAGGLDTEAFF
DNA: TGCGCCAGCAGCCATGACGTGGGGGCAGGGGGCTTGGACACTGAAGCTTTCTTT

size: many
V: TRBV10-2
J: TRBJ1-1
D: -
CDR3: CASSEGGLAEAFF
DNA: TGCGCCAGCAGTGAGGGGGGTCTCGCTGAAGCTTTCTTT

size: -
V: TRBV25-1
J: TRBJ1-6
D: -
CDR3: CASTWGSPLHF
DNA: TGTGCCAGCACCTGGGGTTCACCCCTCCACTTT

size: -
V: TRBV9
J: TRBJ2-7
D: TRBD2
CDR3: CASSTWGTSNYEQYF
DNA: TGTGCCAGCAGCACCTGGGGGACTAGCAACTACGAGCAGTACTTC

size: -
V: TRBV12-3/TRBV12-4
J: TRBJ2-7
D: -
CDR3: CASTSRRGALEQYF
DNA: TGTGCCAGCACGTCACGAAGGGGGGCGCTTGAGCAGTACTTC

size: -
V: TRBV7-9
J: TRBJ2-7
D: -
CDR3: CASSLHQGRARYEQYF
DNA: TGTGCCAGCAGCCTACACCAGGGTAGGGCTCGCTACGAGCAGTACTTC

size: -
V: TRBV13
J: TRBJ2-6
D: TRBD1
CDR3: CASSLGQGSGANVLTF
DNA: TGTGCCAGCAGCCTTGGACAGGGCTCTGGGGCCAACGTCCTGACTTTC

size: -
V: TRBV10-3
J: TRBJ1-1
D: -
CDR3: CAIRNLMANTEAFF
DNA: TGTGCCATCAGAAACCTTATGGCGAACACTGAAGCTTTCTTT